The present TCR beta chain was sequenced within a study of T-cell memory formation after mild COVID-19. Study background: TCR clusters were mostly confined to one donor each.

General study findings and limits: For contracting clones, CD4+ ones sat mainly in CM and EM, CD8+ in EMRA.

The germline V and J ends were trimmed by 1 base and 8 bases, with 11 bases remaining between them. The germline V gene has CDR1 SGHTA and CDR2 FQGNSA. The CDR3 has 14 amino acids. This clonotype was seen a few times. Its antigen is undetermined. TCRdb reprocessed the 5' RACE reads via MiXCR and lists one record per CDR3 protein. Altogether some 300,000 distinct CDR3 sequences are present, 19% being singletons, with the ten largest covering under 25%. The source is a man in his late teens or twenties who had mild COVID-19 (a few samples of this study predate the infection). Cell type and time point are not known. Sequenced input: PBMCs or a T cell subset sorted from them (not recorded which). The chain couples TRBV7-2 to TRBJ1-4; D not certain. As DNA, the CDR3 is TGTGCCAGCAGCTTAGTGGCGGCTGCAGAAAAACTGTTTTTT. This translates into CASSLVAAAEKLFF.